Presented here are 15 T cell receptor beta chains from one specimen sequenced in a study of tumor and adjacent non-tumor tissue in lung cancer. A modified ARM-PCR protocol with three rounds of nested PCR amplified TCRbeta. TCRdb reprocessed the multiplex PCR reads with MiXCR, giving one entry per CDR3 protein. The sample lists 100,000 to 120,000 distinct CDR3 sequences, nearly 85% occurring once. The template was RNA from unsorted bulk tissue. The material sequenced was lung tumor tissue. The receptors shown here come from a man between 65 and 85 years old with non-small cell lung cancer.

In the case of this clonotype: Given a much more abundant clone one base away, this may be a read error. The chain uses TRBV24-1 and TRBJ2-7; 8 positions agree with TRBD1. From germline, CDR1 is KGHDR and CDR2 SFDVKD. The length of the CDR3 is 15 residues. The chain's CDR3 is CATSDPAQGAYEHYF. The CDR3 coding sequence is TGTGCCACCAGTGACCCGGCCCAGGGGGCCTACGAGCATTACTTC.

Turning to this clonotype: One junction end disagrees with the germline gene, perhaps due to a read error. This rearrangement joins TRBV11-2 to TRBJ2-1; TRBD2 might be the D (6 bases). This CDR3 contains 18 residues. Germline values: CDR1 SGHAT, CDR2 FQNNGV. Here the CDR3 reads CASSLHARDWASHNEQFF. The CDR3 DNA reads TGTGCAAGCAGCTTACATGCGCGGGATTGGGCCTCCCACAATGAGCAGTTCTTC.

The rearrangement uses TRBV5-4 and TRBJ2-5; the D gene is possibly TRBD1 (6 bases). Trimming shortened V by 3 bases and J by 5 bases, and 14 bases separated the two germline ends. CDR1 is SGHNT and CDR2 is YYREEE in the germline V gene (reference sequence). The CDR3 sequence is 14 residues long. In nucleotides, the CDR3 is TGTGCCAGCAGCTCTCTGGACAGCCATGAGACCCAGTACTTC. This gives the protein CASSSLDSHETQYF.

The sample holds many counts of this clonotype. The chain combines TRBV6-6 with TRBJ1-5; 8 nucleotides align to TRBD1. In germline, CDR1 is MNHNY, CDR2 SVGAGI (reference sequence). This CDR3 has 18 amino acids. J was trimmed by 9 bases and V by 0 bases; bases with no gene match: 16. This CDR3 reads CASSYSDRGAGRSWPQHF. The CDR3 bases are TGTGCCAGCAGTTACTCCGACAGGGGAGCAGGGAGGTCATGGCCCCAGCATTTT.

V gene TRBV6-1 combines with J gene TRBJ2-3; D is ambiguous. Per germline, CDR1 MNHNS and CDR2 SASEGT. Between the trimmed V and J ends, which lost 10 bases and 5 bases, there was a span of 22 bases. The CDR3 consists of 15 residues. The CDR3 region has the DNA TGTGCCAACACCGTCACCGGTACGGGTGGAGATACGCAGTATTTT. It yields the protein CANTVTGTGGDTQYF.

A remark on this clonotype: An end of the junction differs from the germline gene, which may be a read error. The chain links TRBV10-1 to TRBJ2-1; D remains ambiguous. From germline, CDR1 is WNHNN and CDR2 SYGVQD (reference sequence). The CDR3 covers 14 residues. The CDR3 spells CASSPGRSYNEHFF. The CDR3, as DNA: TGCGCCAGCAGTCCCGGACGTTCGTACAATGAGCACTTCTTT.

For this clonotype: At one end, the junction sequence differs from germline, possibly due to a read error. J is TRBJ2-2 and V is TRBV10-3; the D call may be TRBD1 or TRBD2 (5 bases each). This CDR3 region has 11 residues. CDR1 is ENHRY and CDR2 is SYGVKD in the germline V gene. The CDR3 spells CSISQSGRHTF. The CDR3 bases are TGTTCCATCAGCCAGTCGGGACGTCATACGTTT.

With regard to this clonotype: The junction and the germline gene differ at one end; a read error may be behind it. The rearrangement joins TRBV4-1 to TRBJ1-6; D is ambiguous. CDR3 length equals 17 residues. From germline, CDR1 is MGHRA and CDR2 YSYEKL. The CDR3 region has the DNA TGCGGCAGCAGCCAGTCCGTCATTAGCTCCCATAATTCACCCCTCCACTTT. Amino acid sequence: CGSSQSVISSHNSPLHF.

Comments on this clonotype: No conserved phenylalanine or tryptophan is present at the end of the CDR3, so a read error is the likely explanation. This chain uses TRBV5-1 with TRBJ2-3; tentative D call: TRBD1 (5 bases). Germline CDR1 is SGHRS and CDR2 is YFSETQ. V lost 7 bases to trimming and J lost 0 bases, with 15 bases between them. The CDR3 covers 15 residues. The CDR3 nucleotides are TGCGCCAGCGGCACAAGCAGGGTGAGCACAGATACGCAGTATTAT. This sequence encodes CASGTSRVSTDTQYY.

The chain combines TRBV6-2 or TRBV6-3 with TRBJ2-7, with 10 bases lining up with TRBD2. V gave up 9 bases and J gave up 4 bases; unmatched junction bases: 9. The V gene's germline CDR1 is MNHEY and CDR2 SVGEGT. The CDR3 sequence is 14 residues long. The CDR3 is CARVAGTSEYEQYF. In nucleotides, the CDR3 is TGTGCCAGGGTTGCCGGGACTAGCGAGTACGAGCAGTACTTC.

Concerning this clonotype: A read error may be the cause here, since a much bigger clone is one base away. This chain uses TRBV12-5 with TRBJ2-1, with 8 nucleotides matching TRBD2. The CDR3 has 14 amino acids. From germline, CDR1 is LGHNT and CDR2 FRNRAP. CDR3: CASGRGGLSNEQLF. The CDR3 DNA reads TGTGCTAGTGGCCGGGGGGGCCTAAGCAATGAGCAGTTATTC.

Of note for this clonotype: Sequence at one end of the junction differs from germline and may be a read error. The V call is TRBV11-2, the J call TRBJ1-1; 9 nucleotides align to TRBD1. The CDR3 spans 15 residues. Germline-derived CDR1 and CDR2 are SGHAT and FQNNGV. The CDR3 loop reads CASSLPGTGNTEDFW. The CDR3 DNA reads TGTGCCAGCAGCTTACCCGGGACAGGGAACACTGAAGATTTCTGG.

This rearrangement joins TRBV6-5 to TRBJ2-7; D is undetermined. Germline lookup yields CDR1 MNHEY and CDR2 SVGAGI. V lost 11 bases to trimming and J lost 7 bases, with 27 bases between them. The CDR3 consists of 15 residues. CDR3 protein: CAVERRLAGSYEQYF. The DNA of the CDR3 is TGTGCCGTCGAAAGGAGACTGGCAGGTTCTTATGAGCAGTACTTC.

With respect to this clonotype: Sequence at one end of the junction differs from germline and may be a read error. V gene TRBV5-5 combines with J gene TRBJ1-1; no clear D gene. Germline V gene lookup returns CDR1 SGHKS and CDR2 YYEKEE (reference sequence). The CDR3 has 14 amino acids. CDR3 loop: CASSLDPQRTEAFF. As DNA, the CDR3 is TGTGCCAGCAGCTTGGATCCCCAGCGCACTGAAGCCTTCTTT.

Comment on this clonotype: The junction does not match germline at one end; this may be a read error. The rearrangement uses TRBV4-3 and TRBJ1-4; D not certain. The CDR3 extends over 13 amino acids. Germline loops: CDR1 LGHNA, CDR2 YSLEER. CDR3 sequence reads: CASSHGANKKLFF. DNA of the CDR3: TGCGCCAGCAGCCATGGCGCTAATAAAAAACTGTTTTTT.